This TCR beta chain was sequenced in a study of blood T cell repertoires in COVID-19. Turning to the study itself: Samples came from the United States, Italy and Spain, spanning acute and convalescent COVID-19. PBMCs, B-cell-depleted T cells, or T cells were the source of the cDNA or gDNA that made up the material.

Trimming at V came to 2 bases and at J to 4 bases, leaving 6 bases not matched to a gene. CDR3 length: 15 amino acids. The germline CDR1 and CDR2 sequences are MDHEN and SYDVKM. In the study's own analysis: Reference gene primers were amplified, and this amplification served to estimate nucleated cell counts. Assay used: immunoSEQ multiplex PCR; TCRdb lists only in-frame clones, some missing. D and trimming come from the DNA, and the V and J calls and clone size come from that table. The profile shows about 170,000 clones, around 90% of them singletons. This chain connects TRBV28 to TRBJ2-7, with 9 bases fitting TRBD2. The source of this sequence is a man in his forties or fifties who had recovered from COVID-19. The sample comprised peripheral blood. The CDR3, as DNA: TGTGCCAGCAGTTTAGGCGGGGGGGCGATATACGAGCAGTACTTC. Protein sequence: CASSLGGGAIYEQYF.